Listed below are T cell receptor beta chains from one sample, sequenced in a study of T cells after yellow fever vaccination. Each CDR3 protein is one row after TCRdb ran MiXCR on the 5' RACE reads. The sample records about 430,000 distinct CDR3 sequences, around 20% being singletons. The input for sequencing was PBMCs, taken before the yellow fever booster vaccination. All receptors derive from a man between 18 and 35 years old who received the YFV17D yellow fever vaccine. Each CDR3 is given with its conserved first and last residue. The D gene is left open where the match is weak. Size is omitted from some rows. Given values are once, few, many or a class for expanded clones.

length: 14
size: few
D: TRBD1
J: TRBJ1-2
V: TRBV7-2
DNA: TGTGCCAGCAGCTACGCCACAGGGGAGGGTGGCTACACCTTC
CDR3: CASSYATGEGGYTF

length: 12
size: few
D: TRBD2
J: TRBJ2-1
V: TRBV6-5
DNA: TGTGCCAGCAGCCCAGCGGGGGGTGCCCCGTGGTTC
CDR3: CASSPAGGAPWF

length: 16
size: few
D: TRBD1
J: TRBJ2-5
V: TRBV25-1
DNA: TGTGCCAGCAGTGCTACGGGACAGGGGCTCCAAGAGACCCAGTACTTC
CDR3: CASSATGQGLQETQYF

length: 16
size: .
D: .
J: TRBJ2-1
V: TRBV20-1
DNA: TGCAGTGCTAGAGATCGGGCGGGAAGCTCCTACAATGAGCAGTTCTTC
CDR3: CSARDRAGSSYNEQFF

length: 15
size: .
D: .
J: TRBJ1-2
V: TRBV6-1
DNA: TGTGCCAGCAGTGACTCCGGGACGGTCGGGAATGGCTACACCTTC
CDR3: CASSDSGTVGNGYTF

length: 13
size: few
D: TRBD1
J: TRBJ2-7
V: TRBV10-2
DNA: TGCGCCAGCGGATGGACAGGGTTGAACGAGCAGTACTTC
CDR3: CASGWTGLNEQYF

length: 16
size: .
D: TRBD1
J: TRBJ2-3
V: TRBV12-5
DNA: TGTGCTAGTGGTTTGTCCGGGACAGAGCACACAGATACGCAGTATTTT
CDR3: CASGLSGTEHTDTQYF

length: 16
size: few
D: TRBD1
J: TRBJ1-4
V: TRBV18
DNA: TGTGCCAGCTCACCAGGGGGGACAGGGTCCGGAGAAAAACTGTTTTTT
CDR3: CASSPGGTGSGEKLFF

length: 15
size: .
D: TRBD2
J: TRBJ2-1
V: TRBV7-3
DNA: TGTGCCAGCAGCTTCGGCGGGGGGTCCTACAATGAGCAGTTCTTC
CDR3: CASSFGGGSYNEQFF

length: 13
size: .
D: .
J: TRBJ2-4
V: TRBV28
DNA: TGTGCCAGCAGTTTACCGGGGATAAACATTCAGTACTTC
CDR3: CASSLPGINIQYF

length: 13
size: many
D: .
J: TRBJ1-4
V: TRBV4-3
DNA: TGCGCCAGCAGCCAAGATGGGGGAGAAAAACTGTTTTTT
CDR3: CASSQDGGEKLFF